This T cell receptor beta chain was documented in a study of blood T cell repertoires in COVID-19. The overall study: In each case, the material was cDNA or gDNA derived from T cells, B-cell-depleted T cells, or PBMCs.

The CDR3 consists of 16 residues. Germline values: CDR1 SGHDN, CDR2 FVKESK. The ends lost 0 bases at V and 6 bases at J; junction bases unmatched: 9. Per the study methods: Counts of nucleated cells, estimated from reference gene primer amplification, were obtained. Libraries were prepared by immunoSEQ multiplex PCR; TCRdb keeps only in-frame clonotypes and omits some of them. For V, J and clone size, that table is used; D and trimming come from the DNA. The repertoire holds about 190,000 clones, with around nine tenths as singletons. The origin of this receptor is a man between 25 and 39 years old with acute or convalescent COVID-19. The sequenced sample was peripheral blood. V usage is TRBV14 and J usage is TRBJ2-7, with 9 positions matching TRBD1. CDR3 sequence reads: CASSQDRMRTGVEQYF. As DNA, the CDR3 is TGTGCCAGCAGCCAAGATCGAATGCGGACAGGGGTCGAGCAGTACTTC.